This T cell receptor (beta chain) was observed in a study of cytomegalovirus exposure and HLA in healthy donors. As for the study in general: One earlier analysis, a look at 180 million or so T cells, found roughly 120 million unique TCR beta sequences. Study-level results: Immune exposure information available was restricted to CMV serostatus.

Looked up from germline, CDR1 is SEHNR and CDR2 is FQNEAQ (reference sequence). The CDR3 runs 15 residues. J was trimmed by 7 bases and V by 1 base; bases with no gene match: 9. PCR amplification relied on 60 Vbeta primers (plus 13 Jbeta primers). Data came from immunoSEQ multiplex PCR; TCRdb stores just in-frame clones and leaves some out. This table holds roughly 160,000 clones, more than 80% found once. Only a few counts were recorded for this clone. Its cognate antigen is unknown. The receptor was isolated from a male donor in good health and CMV-seronegative. The chain couples TRBV7-9 to TRBJ2-5; 7 bases are shared with TRBD1. The sample consisted of PBMCs. CDR3 DNA sequence: TGTGCCAGCAGCTTAGGGGCAGGGGGAGTTGTGACCCAGTACTTC. It codes for CASSLGAGGVVTQYF.